This entry lists 15 T cell receptor beta chains sequenced from one sample in a study of blood T cell repertoires in COVID-19 (dated by TCRdb to the early 2020s). Receptor libraries were prepared by the immunoSEQ multiplex PCR assay. TCRdb provides this immuneACCESS table in a form limited to in-frame rearrangements. Some clones are lacking; in checked studies, under half of them reflect an unresolved V gene, and why the rest are absent is not known. This sample lists about 56,000 clones; approximately 92% were detected once. The top ten constitute roughly 43% of the sample. The sample comprised peripheral blood. The source is a woman aged 60-75 years with COVID-19, enrolled during active disease.

The chain joins TRBV7-9 to TRBJ2-3; D gene uncertain. Per germline, CDR1 SEHNR and CDR2 FQNEAQ (reference sequence). V shed 5 bases and J shed 6 bases, with 9 bases lying between them. The CDR3 is made up of 12 amino acids. The CDR3, as DNA: TGTGCCAGCAGCCCAACCGAGGATACGCAGTATTTT. Amino acids: CASSPTEDTQYF. Using reference TRBV7-9 and TRBJ2-3 for the parts outside the CDR3, the full variable domain is DTGVSQNPRHKITKRGQNVTFRCDPISEHNRLYWYRQTLGQGPEFLTYFQNEAQLEKSRLLSDRFSAERPKGSFSTLEIQRTEQGDSAMYLCASSPTEDTQYFGPGTRLTVL.

Only a few counts were recorded for this clone. The chain is built from TRBV29-1 and TRBJ1-2; possible D gene TRBD1, 5 bases. Germline V gene lookup returns CDR1 SQVTM and CDR2 ANQGSEA. The CDR3 covers 12 residues. The CDR3 sequence: CTIGGGNYGYTF. The DNA of the CDR3 is TGCACCATCGGGGGGGGTAACTATGGCTACACCTTC.

The V and J genes are TRBV3-1 (or the pseudogene TRBV3-2) and TRBJ1-3, with 8 bases that match TRBD1. The CDR3 has 17 amino acids. The germline gives CDR1 LGHDT, CDR2 YNNKEL (reference sequence). Trimming removed 3 bases from V and 0 bases from J; junction bases left unmatched: 7. The CDR3 DNA reads as TGTGCCAGCAGCCAGCTTTGGGACAGGAGCTCTGGAAACACCATATATTTT. Translation gives CASSQLWDRSSGNTIYF.

The rearrangement links TRBV5-6 to TRBJ2-3; no clear D gene. V lost 4 bases, J lost 5 bases, and 5 bases lay in between. Germline V CDR1 and CDR2: SGHDT, YYEEEE. The CDR3 consists of 11 residues. CDR3 DNA sequence: TGTGCCAGCAGCGTCGGAGATACGCAGTATTTT. It is translated as CASSVGDTQYF.

The chain employs TRBV2 and TRBJ1-1; TRBD1 is a possible D gene (5 bases). V lost 10 bases to trimming and J lost 1 base, with 7 bases between them. In germline, CDR1 is SNHLY, CDR2 FYNNEI. This CDR3 is built from 11 residues. CDR3 DNA: TGTGCCACGACAGCGAACACTGAAGCTTTCTTT. As protein: CATTANTEAFF.

The sample holds a few counts of this clone. The chain combines TRBV28 with TRBJ2-4; no clear D. V lost 4 bases and J 7 bases, leaving 14 bases between the germline ends. This CDR3 is 14 amino acids long. Germline CDR1 and CDR2: MDHEN and SYDVKM. CDR3: CASSSGLDMNIQYF. The CDR3 coding sequence is TGTGCCAGCAGTTCGGGTCTCGATATGAACATTCAGTACTTC. The full variable domain, its missing parts supplied by reference TRBV28 and TRBJ2-4, is DVKVTQSSRYLVKRTGEKVFLECVQDMDHENMFWYRQDPGLGLRLIYFSYDVKMKEKGDIPEGYSVSREKKERFSLILESASTNQTSMYLCASSSGLDMNIQYFGAGTRLSVL.

This rearrangement joins TRBV19 to TRBJ2-2; no definite D call. CDR1 and CDR2 (germline): LNHDA, SQIVND (reference sequence). Trimming cost V 7 bases and J 0 bases, with 18 bases left between them. The CDR3 runs 17 residues. The CDR3 DNA sequence: TGTGCCAGTAATACAATTGAGGTTCCGTCGAACACCGGGGAGCTGTTTTTT. Translation gives CASNTIEVPSNTGELFF. Filled out from reference TRBV19 and TRBJ2-2, the complete variable domain reads DGGITQSPKYLFRKEGQNVTLSCEQNLNHDAMYWYRQDPGQGLRLIYYSQIVNDFQKGDIAEGYSVSREKKESFPLTVTSAQKNPTAFYLCASNTIEVPSNTGELFFGEGSRLTVL.

This chain uses TRBV27 with TRBJ2-2; 11 bases map to TRBD2. This CDR3 has 16 amino acids. V gave up 5 bases and J gave up 5 bases; unmatched junction bases: 7. Germline V CDR1 and CDR2: MNHEY, SMNVEV (reference sequence). CDR3 nucleotide sequence: TGTGCCAGCAGTCTCCTACTAGCGGGGGTTACCGGGGAGCTGTTTTTT. Its protein product is CASSLLLAGVTGELFF.

The CDR3 region is CASSYQGDTEAFF. CDR3 bases: TGTGCCAGCAGCTACCAGGGGGACACTGAAGCTTTCTTT. The chain joins TRBV5-5 to TRBJ1-1, with 7 bases lining up with TRBD1. CDR1 is SGHKS and CDR2 is YYEKEE in the germline V gene (reference sequence). Losses at the gene ends were 3 bases for V and 3 bases for J; bases not matched to a gene: 2. CDR3 length: 13 residues. The whole variable domain, remainder taken from reference TRBV5-5 and TRBJ1-1, is DAGVTQSPTHLIKTRGQQVTLRCSPISGHKSVSWYQQVLGQGPQFIFQYYEKEERGRGNFPDRFSARQFPNYSSELNVNALLLGDSALYLCASSYQGDTEAFFGQGTRLTVV.

This CDR3 is CASNPQGLGTGELFF. The CDR3 bases are TGTGCCAGCAACCCGCAGGGGTTGGGCACCGGGGAGCTGTTTTTT. The genes are TRBV3-1 (or the pseudogene TRBV3-2) and TRBJ2-2; D may be TRBD1 (6 bases). Trimming cost V 7 bases and J 4 bases, with 16 bases left between them. The CDR3 runs 15 residues. CDR1 and CDR2 (germline): LGHDT, YNNKEL (reference sequence).

V is TRBV7-2 and J is TRBJ2-1; maybe TRBD1 (5 bases). The germline V gene encodes CDR1 SGHTA and CDR2 FQGNSA. The CDR3 is 12 amino acids. Trimming left V 4 bases short and J 6 bases short, with 7 bases between. CDR3: CASSSQGNEQFF. The CDR3 region has the DNA TGTGCCAGCAGCTCCCAGGGCAATGAGCAGTTCTTC.

The chain recombines TRBV6-1 with TRBJ2-7; TRBD1 matches at 7 bases. The CDR3 spans 20 residues. From germline, CDR1 is MNHNS and CDR2 SASEGT. V shed 0 bases and J 0 bases; nucleotides not matched to a gene: 17. CDR3 in DNA: TGTGCCAGCAGTGAAGCGCTTCGGGGACAGATCGTCGTTAGCTCCTACGAGCAGTACTTC. As protein: CASSEALRGQIVVSSYEQYF.

The chain uses TRBV6-2 or TRBV6-3 and TRBJ2-3; 12 nucleotides match TRBD1. CDR1 MNHEY and CDR2 SVGEGT come from the germline V gene. The CDR3 is 18 residues long. After removal of 5 bases from V and 0 bases from J, the junction contained 9 bases not matched to a gene. The CDR3 DNA reads TGTGCCAGCAGTCTCGGGACAGGGGGCACGCGGAGCACAGATACGCAGTATTTT. Encoded protein: CASSLGTGGTRSTDTQYF.

In this sample, this clone turned up once. This CDR3 reads CASSFSLSYEQYF. The DNA of the CDR3 is TGTGCCAGCAGTTTTTCGTTATCCTACGAGCAGTACTTC. This chain connects TRBV28 to TRBJ2-7; D unclear. In germline, CDR1 is MDHEN, CDR2 SYDVKM. The V gene lost 3 bases and the J gene lost 1 base, with 7 bases spanning the gap. This CDR3 has 13 residues.

This chain connects TRBV11-2 to TRBJ1-1, with 9 bases lining up with TRBD1. Germline V gives CDR1 SGHAT, CDR2 FQNNGV. The CDR3 runs to 18 residues. After removal of 3 bases from V and 2 bases from J, the junction contained 13 bases not matched to a gene. The CDR3 DNA follows: TGTGCCAGCAGCTTTTCCACAGGGGGCTCCCTTCGTAACACTGAAGCTTTCTTT. Amino acids: CASSFSTGGSLRNTEAFF.